Below, 8 T cell receptor beta chains from the same sample are listed, as sequenced in a study of early T cells in non-severe SARS-CoV-2 infection. TCRdb fed the 5' RACE reads into MiXCR, producing one record per CDR3 protein. The repertoire consists of tens of thousands of distinct CDR3 sequences, with roughly 4.5% occurring once and the leading ten covering around 8%. The sample consisted of whole blood. Receptors were obtained from an adult who was a healthcare worker with PCR-confirmed SARS-CoV-2 infection or an uninfected control (not recorded which).

This clonotype was picked up many times. V is TRBV7-9 and J is TRBJ2-5, with D uncertain. V was cut by 1 base and J by 2 bases, with 17 bases left in between. The CDR3 loop spans 17 amino acids. Germline lookup yields CDR1 SEHNR and CDR2 FQNEAQ (reference sequence). Here the CDR3 reads CASSLGRAFLGQETQYF. CDR3 in DNA: TGTGCCAGCAGCTTAGGAAGGGCCTTCCTGGGACAAGAGACCCAGTACTTC.

This clonotype was detected ten times or more. The rearrangement links TRBV5-4 to TRBJ1-4, with TRBD1 matching over 7 bases. This CDR3 region has 15 residues. Germline trimming cut 4 bases from V and 7 bases from J; bases unmatched to any gene: 10. Germline CDR1 reads SGHNT; CDR2 reads YYREEE (reference sequence). CDR3 bases: TGTGCCAGCAGCCTCCGCACAGGGGCTGGTGAAAAACTGTTTTTT. Its translation is CASSLRTGAGEKLFF.

The genes are TRBV5-1 and TRBJ2-4; 10 nucleotides match TRBD1. Germline values: CDR1 SGHRS, CDR2 YFSETQ. Trimming cost V 5 bases and J 3 bases; bases outside gene matches: 2. The length of the CDR3 is 14 residues. The CDR3 DNA reads as TGCGCCAGCAGGCGGACAGGGGGCAAAAACATTCAGTACTTC. Amino acid sequence: CASRRTGGKNIQYF. The whole variable domain, remainder taken from reference TRBV5-1 and TRBJ2-4, is KAGVTQTPRYLIKTRGQQVTLSCSPISGHRSVSWYQQTPGQGLQFLFEYFSETQRNKGNFPGRFSGRQFSNSRSEMNVSTLELGDSALYLCASRRTGGKNIQYFGAGTRLSVL.

This clonotype was recorded at least ten times. The V call is TRBV7-6, the J call TRBJ1-5, with 9 bases lining up with TRBD1. The junction had 5 bases not matched to a gene; V was cut back by 1 base and J by 7 bases. CDR1 and CDR2 (germline): SGHVS, FNYEAQ. The CDR3 contains 15 residues. The CDR3 coding sequence is TGTGCCAGCAGCTTAGGTACAGGGGGCGGGCAGCCCCAGCATTTT. As protein: CASSLGTGGGQPQHF.

This clonotype is categorized as medium-sized. The chain combines TRBV10-3 with TRBJ1-1; a weak D match, TRBD1 (5 bases). Trimming removed 5 bases from V and 3 bases from J, with 10 bases in between. Germline V lookup: CDR1 ENHRY, CDR2 SYGVKD. The CDR3 loop spans 13 amino acids. The CDR3 is CAISLRGDTEAFF. CDR3 nucleotide sequence: TGTGCCATCAGTTTACGGGGGGACACTGAAGCTTTCTTT.

The chain employs TRBV5-4 and TRBJ1-2; 7 bases fit TRBD1. The germline V gene encodes CDR1 SGHNT and CDR2 YYREEE (reference sequence). After removal of 2 bases from V and 6 bases from J, the junction contained 1 base not matched to a gene. The CDR3 contains 12 residues. CDR3: CASSFDRDGYTF. The CDR3 nucleotides read TGTGCCAGCAGCTTTGACAGGGATGGCTACACCTTC.

The chain carries TRBV20-1 and TRBJ1-6; the match to TRBD1 covers 7 bases. Germline V gene lookup returns CDR1 DFQATT and CDR2 SNEGSKA (reference sequence). The V and J ends lost 3 bases and 6 bases, in that order; junction bases with no gene match: 5. This CDR3 spans 14 amino acids. The CDR3 bases are TGCAGTGCTAGCCGACAGGGAGTTAATTCACCCCTCCACTTT. This codes for CSASRQGVNSPLHF.

This clonotype showed up many times. CDR3 sequence: CASRRDRGQETQYF. CDR3 nucleotide sequence: TGTGCCAGCAGGCGGGACAGGGGACAAGAGACCCAGTACTTC. This chain connects TRBV11-2 to TRBJ2-5; 10 bases are a match to TRBD1. Trimming took 6 bases from V and 2 from J; bases not matched to a gene: 3. This CDR3 spans 14 amino acids. Germline CDR1 reads SGHAT; CDR2 reads FQNNGV.